The source of this T cell receptor beta chain is a study of blood T cell repertoires in COVID-19. About the research overall: Spain, Italy and the United States supplied samples that represented acute and convalescent COVID-19.

This clone was recorded once. The method was immunoSEQ multiplex PCR; TCRdb's version includes in-frame clones alone and lacks a portion of them. Of over 200,000 clones listed, around 90% were seen once; the top ten hold about 6%. Germline CDR1 MNHNY, CDR2 SVGAGI (reference sequence). V was pared by 4 bases and J by 5 bases, with 8 bases between. CDR3 size: 12 residues. The source is a man between 60 and 75 years old who had recovered from COVID-19. The sequenced material came from peripheral blood. The rearrangement uses TRBV6-6 and TRBJ2-5; D unresolved. The CDR3 reads CASSFPGETQYF. CDR3 DNA sequence: TGTGCCAGCAGTTTCCCCGGGGAGACCCAGTACTTC.